This TCR beta chain was obtained from a study of shared clonotypes between healthy human individuals. It was into CD45RA+ naive and CD45RA-negative memory subsets that the CD4+ cells were split. Regarding the study as a whole: Owing to a small donor count, the genetic and exposure-history diversity represented was limited.

Sequencing was performed with immunoSEQ multiplex PCR; in TCRdb, only in-frame clones are kept and a portion is missing. The sample records approximately 2.4 million clones, around 95% being singletons. About this clone itself: The antigen is undetermined.

Per the germline V gene, CDR1 is GTSNPN and CDR2 is SVGIG (reference sequence). Trimming left V 4 bases short and J 7 bases short, with 16 bases between. This CDR3 has 14 amino acids. The chain combines TRBV30 with TRBJ1-4, with a tentative D call TRBD1 (5 bases). This TCR came from a man in his late teens or twenties in good health. Sequenced input: naive CD4+ T cells sorted from blood. The subset is: CD45RA+ positively selected. In nucleotides, the CDR3 is TGTGCCTGGACCCAGGACACTCCGACTGAAAAACTGTTTTTT. The encoded protein is CAWTQDTPTEKLFF.